This paragraph reports one TCR beta chain. As yet, its antigen is unknown. The data were taken from a study of OX40 agonist ivuxolimab in advanced cancers. Study-wide background: An agonistic human IgG2 monoclonal antibody against OX40 (CD134) was given. Administration of intravenous ivuxolimab to patients occurred every 2 weeks at 0.01 to 10 mg/kg. Therapy given before enrollment (anti-PD-1, anti-PD-L1 or anti-CTLA-4) was allowed, and approximately 40% had some. Whole-study findings and limits: There were also nonresponders showing low normalized T-cell clonal expansion.

The CDR3 runs to 16 residues. Per germline, CDR1 MNHEY and CDR2 SVGAGI. V lost 4 bases, J lost 7 bases, and 10 bases stayed unmatched. Assay: immunoSEQ multiplex PCR; the TCRdb copy retains only in-frame clones and omits some. The data show about 98,000 clones, around 88% seen once. The chain employs TRBV6-5 and TRBJ1-4; 9 bases match TRBD1. The origin of this receptor is an adult with an advanced solid tumor such as melanoma, head and neck, liver or kidney cancer. The sample was CD4+ or CD8+ T cells sorted from blood, taken in a trial of the OX40 agonist ivuxolimab. The CDR3 loop is CASSSPTGGKGEKLFF. In DNA form, the CDR3 reads TGTGCCAGCAGTTCCCCAACAGGGGGCAAGGGTGAAAAACTGTTTTTT.